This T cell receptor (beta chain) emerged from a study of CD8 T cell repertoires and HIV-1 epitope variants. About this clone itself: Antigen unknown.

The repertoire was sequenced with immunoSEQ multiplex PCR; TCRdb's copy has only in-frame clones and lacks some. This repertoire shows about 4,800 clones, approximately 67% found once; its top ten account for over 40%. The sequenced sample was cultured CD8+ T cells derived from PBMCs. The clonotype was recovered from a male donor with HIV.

CDR3 sequence reads: CASSLGDSFSYEQYF. The CDR3 nucleotides read TGTGCCAGCAGTTTGGGGGACAGCTTCTCCTACGAGCAGTACTTC. V gene TRBV28 combines with J gene TRBJ2-7; TRBD1 matches at 7 bases. Looked up from germline, CDR1 is MDHEN and CDR2 is SYDVKM. The V segment lost 3 bases and the J segment 0 bases; nucleotides outside the gene matches: 5. The CDR3 extends over 15 amino acids.